This T cell receptor beta chain comes out of a study of shared clonotypes between healthy human individuals. TCRdb's copy holds only in-frame clones and misses some; the assay was immunoSEQ multiplex PCR. The table lists about 1.1 million clones, 75% to 80% of them singletons. There are 17 residues in the CDR3. In germline, CDR1 is PRHDT, CDR2 FYEKMQ (reference sequence). Trimming pared 3 bases from V and 2 bases from J, leaving 19 bases between. This clone was detected once. The clonotype comes from a man between 18 and 29 years old in good health. Some clones in this sample may be carry-over from other donors' samples. The J gene is TRBJ1-1, the V gene TRBV13, with D perhaps TRBD1 (6 bases). The sequencing sample was made of memory CD4+ T cells from PBMCs. Described subset: CD45RA-negative fraction. The CDR3 nucleotides read TGTGCCAGCAGCTTGAAGGGAGGGGGATCAGTTAACACTGAAGCTTTCTTT. This translates into CASSLKGGGSVNTEAFF.